A single sample is the source of the 20 T cell receptor beta chains below, sequenced in a study of CD8+CD57+ T cells in acquired aplastic anemia. The authors sequenced patients whose flow cytometry had shown CD8+CD57+ cell expansion. Researchers used genomic DNA as the template to profile TCR beta VDJ and CDR3. Each CDR3 protein is one row after TCRdb ran MiXCR on the reads. The sample contains 150,000 to 200,000 distinct CDR3 sequences, less than 50% of which appear only once. Sequences were obtained from sorted CD4+, CD8+, or CD8+CD57+ T cells (not recorded which) from PBMCs. The receptor source for this set is a human donor with aplastic anemia.

This clonotype occurred many times. V and J are TRBV7-9 and TRBJ1-2; D may be TRBD1 (5 bases). This CDR3 has 13 residues. V was cut by 3 bases and J by 8 bases, with 13 bases left in between. Germline V gene sequence: CDR1 SEHNR, CDR2 FQNEAQ (reference sequence). The CDR3 here is CASSFFPRDGYTF. The CDR3, as DNA: TGTGCCAGCAGCTTTTTTCCGAGGGACGGCTACACCTTC.

In this sample, this clonotype turned up many times. The chain is built from TRBV27 and TRBJ2-7, with D perhaps matching TRBD2 (6 bases). V was pared by 8 bases and J by 6 bases, with 14 bases between. The CDR3 extends over 12 amino acids. Germline CDR1 is MNHEY and CDR2 is SMNVEV (reference sequence). In nucleotides, the CDR3 is TGTGCCAGCGCTGACCTCGGGAGCGAGCAGTACTTC. Residues: CASADLGSEQYF.

For the CDR3, the DNA is TGTGCCAGCAGCCAGTCCACGGACGAGCAGTACTTC. It encodes CASSQSTDEQYF. The chain employs TRBV7-2 and TRBJ2-7, with no clear D. Germline CDR1 reads SGHTA; CDR2 reads FQGNSA. The CDR3 runs 12 residues. Trimming cost V 5 bases and J 5 bases, with 10 bases left between them.

The chain employs TRBV19 and TRBJ1-5, with 9 bases identical to TRBD1. CDR3 length equals 15 residues. The V segment lost 3 bases and the J segment 8 bases; nucleotides outside the gene matches: 8. Germline-derived CDR1 and CDR2 are LNHDA and SQIVND (reference sequence). For the CDR3, the DNA is TGTGCCAGTAGTATTGGGACAGGGTCTAATGAGCCCCAGCATTTT. Translating gives CASSIGTGSNEPQHF. Supplemented by reference TRBV19 and TRBJ1-5, the full variable domain reads DGGITQSPKYLFRKEGQNVTLSCEQNLNHDAMYWYRQDPGQGLRLIYYSQIVNDFQKGDIAEGYSVSREKKESFPLTVTSAQKNPTAFYLCASSIGTGSNEPQHFGDGTRLSIL.

The CDR3 nucleotides read TGTGCCAGCAGCTTAGAGACACCAGAGCAGTACTTC. Encoded protein: CASSLETPEQYF. This chain connects TRBV7-8 to TRBJ2-7, with D hard to call. The CDR3 length is 12 residues. CDR1 and CDR2 from the germline V gene are SGHVS and FQNEAQ. The V gene lost 1 base and the J gene lost 7 bases, with 8 bases spanning the gap.

This rearrangement joins TRBV6-5 to TRBJ2-2; tentative D call: TRBD1 (5 bases). This CDR3 is built from 15 residues. The germline V and J ends were trimmed by 2 bases and 1 base, with 8 bases remaining between them. Per the germline V gene, CDR1 is MNHEY and CDR2 is SVGAGI. Here the CDR3 DNA reads TGTGCCAGCAGTTACGGCCAGGGGAACACCGGGGAGCTGTTTTTT. The encoded protein is CASSYGQGNTGELFF.

The sample holds many counts of this clonotype. The chain uses TRBV24-1 and TRBJ2-1; 7 nucleotides match TRBD2. The CDR3 runs to 15 residues. The V segment lost 3 bases and the J segment 0 bases; nucleotides outside the gene matches: 1. Germline assignment: CDR1 KGHDR and CDR2 SFDVKD. This CDR3 is CATSDRGSSYNEQFF. The CDR3 DNA reads TGTGCCACCAGTGATCGCGGGAGCTCCTACAATGAGCAGTTCTTC.

Details on this clonotype: A junction end diverges from the germline sequence, so it may reflect a read error. CDR3 residues: CVSSHGGAGAEASF. The CDR3 DNA is TGTGTCAGCAGTCACGGGGGGGCTGGCGCTGAAGCTTCCTTT. The V and J genes are TRBV12-3 or TRBV12-4 and TRBJ1-1, with a tentative D call TRBD1 (6 bases). This CDR3 has 14 amino acids.

The chain combines TRBV5-8 with TRBJ1-1; D is unclear. V lost 3 bases to trimming and J lost 11 bases, with 14 bases between them. Germline V CDR1 and CDR2: SGHTS, YDEGEE. This CDR3 has 12 amino acids. CDR3 loop: CASSSPLLAAFF. For the CDR3, the DNA is TGTGCCAGCAGCTCCCCGCTCCTCGCGGCTTTCTTT.

The CDR3, as DNA: TGCAGTGCTAGGTTCCCGGGGGTCCCAGATACGCAGTATTTT. It codes for CSARFPGVPDTQYF. This sequence joins TRBV20-1 and TRBJ2-3; D possibly corresponds to TRBD2 (6 bases). Per germline, CDR1 DFQATT and CDR2 SNEGSKA (reference sequence). V lost 3 bases, J lost 4 bases, and 14 bases lay in between. The CDR3 has 14 amino acids.

This sequence joins TRBV20-1 and TRBJ1-2; 7 bases align to TRBD1. Trimming took 1 base from V and 8 from J; bases not matched to a gene: 7. The CDR3 consists of 13 residues. Germline V gene data show CDR1 as DFQATT and CDR2 as SNEGSKA (reference sequence). The CDR3 reads CSARGQGRGGYTF. DNA for the CDR3: TGCAGTGCTAGAGGACAGGGACGGGGCGGCTACACCTTC.

Ten or more counts support this clonotype. This chain links TRBV7-2 with TRBJ2-7; D call uncertain. The germline CDR1 and CDR2 sequences are SGHTA and FQGNSA. The CDR3 contains 13 residues. The V gene lost 5 bases and the J gene lost 0 bases, with 8 bases spanning the gap. The CDR3 loop is CASSAVSSYEQYF. Written as DNA, the CDR3 is TGTGCCAGCAGCGCAGTAAGCTCCTACGAGCAGTACTTC.

A few counts support this clonotype. This rearrangement joins TRBV2 to TRBJ2-7, with 11 bases aligning to TRBD1. Germline CDR1 is SNHLY and CDR2 is FYNNEI. V was pared by 5 bases and J by 1 base, with 4 bases of the junction left unmatched. The CDR3 has 15 amino acids. For the CDR3, the DNA is TGTGCCAGCAGTTTAGGGACAGGGGGATCCTACGAGCAGTACTTC. Its protein product is CASSLGTGGSYEQYF. The complete variable domain, with remaining parts taken from reference TRBV2 and TRBJ2-7, reads EPEVTQTPSHQVTQMGQEVILRCVPISNHLYFYWYRQILGQKVEFLVSFYNNEISEKSEIFDDQFSVERPDGSNFTLKIRSTKLEDSAMYFCASSLGTGGSYEQYFGPGTRLTVT.

There are many counts of this clonotype. The J gene is TRBJ1-2, the V gene TRBV24-1, with D unclear. The V end lost 2 bases, the J end lost 8 bases, and 8 bases lay between the germline ends. The CDR3 length is 12 residues. Germline V gene data show CDR1 as KGHDR and CDR2 as SFDVKD. The CDR3 nucleotides are TGTGCCACCAGTGATTACGCGGGAGGCTACACCTTC. Translation gives CATSDYAGGYTF.

The chain carries TRBV28 and TRBJ1-1, with D possibly being TRBD1 (5 bases). CDR3 size: 16 residues. Looked up from germline, CDR1 is MDHEN and CDR2 is SYDVKM. Trimming stripped 7 bases from V and 4 bases from J, with 22 bases between. The DNA for the CDR3 is TGTGCCAGCAAGGGCAGGGTAGGTGATTGGGCCACTGAAGCTTTCTTT. Translated, it gives CASKGRVGDWATEAFF.

The V call is TRBV9, the J call TRBJ1-3; TRBD1 agrees at 9 bases. CDR1 is SGDLS, CDR2 YYNGEE, per germline. CDR3 size: 16 residues. J gave up 2 bases and V 3 bases, and 6 bases lay outside the gene matches. The CDR3 nucleotides read TGTGCCAGCAGCGCGTCCCGGGACAGGGCTGGAAACACCATATATTTT. Encoded protein: CASSASRDRAGNTIYF.

The J gene is TRBJ2-5, the V gene TRBV3-1; 16 nucleotides line up with TRBD2. Losses at the gene ends were 4 bases for V and 5 bases for J; bases not matched to a gene: 7. There are 17 residues in the CDR3. Germline assignment: CDR1 LGHDT and CDR2 YNNKEL (reference sequence). CDR3 DNA sequence: TGTGCCAGCAGCCCGGGACTAGCGGGAGGGGAAGCGGAGACCCAGTACTTC. Translating gives CASSPGLAGGEAETQYF.

This clonotype was counted ten times or more. The chain combines TRBV30 with TRBJ2-7; D is unclear. CDR1 and CDR2 (germline): GTSNPN, SVGIG (reference sequence). The CDR3 consists of 12 residues. The V gene lost 5 bases and the J gene lost 7 bases, with 15 bases spanning the gap. The CDR3 nucleotides read TGTGCCTGGTCCTACGGCGGAGTTGAGCAGTACTTC. It encodes CAWSYGGVEQYF.

In its sample, this clonotype was seen a few times. The V and J genes are TRBV11-3 and TRBJ1-4, with TRBD1 identical over 8 bases. Germline trimming cut 4 bases from V and 5 bases from J; bases unmatched to any gene: 3. Germline values: CDR1 SGHNT, CDR2 YENEEA. The CDR3 loop spans 14 amino acids. The CDR3 sequence: CASSSRQGNEKLFF. CDR3 nucleotide sequence: TGTGCCAGCAGCTCCCGACAGGGGAATGAAAAACTGTTTTTT.

This clonotype has a count of ten or more. The V and J genes are TRBV5-6 and TRBJ2-1; TRBD1 aligns across 9 bases. This CDR3 has 12 residues. Germline CDR1 and CDR2: SGHDT and YYEEEE. The V gene end was trimmed by 7 bases and the J gene end by 8 bases; junction bases not matched to a gene: 4. For the CDR3, the DNA is TGTGCCAGCGCACAGGGGGCAGATGAGCAGTTCTTC. Protein product: CASAQGADEQFF. Combining the CDR3 with reference TRBV5-6 and TRBJ2-1 gives the whole variable domain DAGVTQSPTHLIKTRGQQVTLRCSPKSGHDTVSWYQQALGQGPQFIFQYYEEEERQRGNFPDRFSGHQFPNYSSELNVNALLLGDSALYLCASAQGADEQFFGPGTRLTVL.